Shown below are 22 T cell receptor beta chains from a single sample sequenced in a study of CD8+ T cells in alopecia areata (dated by TCRdb to the late 2010s). The library was generated by the immunoSEQ multiplex PCR assay. To provide template for TCR sequencing, every sample had RNA extracted and reverse transcribed into cDNA. Here the immuneACCESS table is served through TCRdb, limited to in-frame sequences with V and J called. Missing clones are a known gap in these copies; in checked studies unresolved V genes cover under half, and the rest lacks a known reason. Across this sample there are 150,000 or so clones, with 50% to 60% seen only once. The ten largest clones take up approximately 4.3% of the sample. The material sequenced was CD4+ T cells sorted from blood. The source of these receptors is a human donor in good health.

A word on this clone: At the DNA level, this CDR3 is encoded by other sequences in the same sample as well. The rearrangement links TRBV13 to TRBJ2-6; D is unresolved. This CDR3 spans 15 amino acids. CDR1 and CDR2 from the germline V gene are PRHDT and FYEKMQ (reference sequence). The V end lost 3 bases, the J end lost 0 bases, and 6 bases lay between the germline ends. CDR3 residues: CASSFRSSGANVLTF. The CDR3 DNA is TGTGCCAGCAGCTTCCGGAGCTCTGGGGCCAACGTCCTGACTTTC. Variable domain in full (rest from reference TRBV13 and TRBJ2-6): AAGVIQSPRHLIKEKRETATLKCYPIPRHDTVYWYQQGPGQDPQFLISFYEKMQSDKGSIPDRFSAQQFSDYHSELNMSSLELGDSALYFCASSFRSSGANVLTFGAGSRLTVL.

The chain has TRBV4-1 and TRBJ2-7; D is unclear. The CDR3 length is 14 residues. The germline gives CDR1 MGHRA, CDR2 YSYEKL. V was pared by 0 bases and J by 2 bases, with 8 bases between. The CDR3 DNA is TGCGCCAGCAGCCAAGACTCCGGTCCCTACGAGCAGTACTTC. This encodes CASSQDSGPYEQYF.

This clone has just a few counts. CDR3 amino acids: CSVGRDSDTQYF. CDR3 sequence (DNA): TGCAGCGTGGGCAGGGACTCAGATACGCAGTATTTT. The chain uses TRBV29-1 and TRBJ2-3, with TRBD2 as a possible D gene (6 bases). The CDR3 sequence is 12 residues long. Trimming stripped 6 bases from V and 4 bases from J, with 11 bases between. The germline V gene has CDR1 SQVTM and CDR2 ANQGSEA.

As to this clone: Compared with germline, one end of the junction differs, possibly owing to a read error. This chain connects TRBV19 to TRBJ1-5; 7 nucleotides line up with TRBD1. This CDR3 comprises 12 residues. Germline CDR1 reads LNHDA; CDR2 reads SQIVND (reference sequence). The CDR3 spells CASSIREDRVFF. CDR3 bases: TGTGCCAGTAGTATACGAGAAGACAGGGTTTTTTTT. Filled out from reference TRBV19 and TRBJ1-5, the complete variable domain reads DGGITQSPKYLFRKEGQNVTLSCEQNLNHDAMYWYRQDPGQGLRLIYYSQIVNDFQKGDIAEGYSVSREKKESFPLTVTSAQKNPTAFYLCASSIREDRVFFGDGTRLSIL.

This chain connects TRBV2 to TRBJ2-5; 7 positions agree with TRBD1. Germline assignment: CDR1 SNHLY and CDR2 FYNNEI. The CDR3 spans 15 residues. The V and J ends lost 6 bases and 0 bases, in that order; junction bases with no gene match: 7. CDR3 nucleotides: TGTGCCAGCAGGGGCCTGGGGACAGACCAAGAGACCCAGTACTTC. Amino acids: CASRGLGTDQETQYF.

This chain joins TRBV6-1 and TRBJ2-2; D is unresolved. The CDR3 runs to 13 residues. Germline loops: CDR1 MNHNS, CDR2 SASEGT. Trimming shortened V by 6 bases and J by 4 bases, and 9 bases separated the two germline ends. CDR3 coding DNA: TGTGCCAGCAGACGGCTAGGCACCGGGGAGCTGTTTTTT. This gives the protein CASRRLGTGELFF.

V and J are TRBV29-1 and TRBJ2-3, with D perhaps given as TRBD1 or TRBD2 (5 bases each). The CDR3 is 13 residues long. Germline lookup yields CDR1 SQVTM and CDR2 ANQGSEA. V lost 4 bases and J lost 2, with 10 bases in between. The CDR3 DNA reads as TGCAGCGTTGGGGGGACCATCACAGATACGCAGTATTTT. Its protein product is CSVGGTITDTQYF.

The V gene is TRBV4-1, the J gene TRBJ2-3; possible D gene TRBD2, 6 bases. Germline CDR1 and CDR2: MGHRA and YSYEKL. V lost 5 bases to trimming and J lost 5 bases, with 17 bases between them. The CDR3 has 15 amino acids. The CDR3 reads CASSSLRGEGDTQYF. The DNA of the CDR3 is TGCGCCAGCAGCTCTCTGCGGGGTGAGGGAGATACGCAGTATTTT.

This chain uses TRBV2 with TRBJ2-3; D gene ambiguous. The CDR3 has 10 residues. Germline CDR1 is SNHLY and CDR2 is FYNNEI. V was shortened by 10 bases and J by 3 bases, with 5 bases between the two germline ends. The CDR3 loop reads CATKTDTQYF. CDR3 nucleotide sequence: TGTGCCACCAAAACAGATACGCAGTATTTT. The full variable domain, rest sourced from reference TRBV2 and TRBJ2-3, is EPEVTQTPSHQVTQMGQEVILRCVPISNHLYFYWYRQILGQKVEFLVSFYNNEISEKSEIFDDQFSVERPDGSNFTLKIRSTKLEDSAMYFCATKTDTQYFGPGTRLTVL.

The V call is TRBV10-3, the J call TRBJ2-5; D is possibly TRBD2 (5 bases). The germline V gene encodes CDR1 ENHRY and CDR2 SYGVKD. The CDR3 runs 16 residues. V dropped 3 bases and J dropped 2 bases, with 16 bases sitting between them. The CDR3 nucleotides are TGTGCCATCAGTGAAGAAGGACTCCGAGGACAAGAGACCCAGTACTTC. Translating it yields CAISEEGLRGQETQYF.

This clone has just a few counts. The chain uses TRBV9 and TRBJ2-1, with 7 bases fitting TRBD1. V shed 3 bases, J shed 8 bases, and the junction held 5 bases outside the gene matches. CDR1 is SGDLS, CDR2 YYNGEE, per germline. The CDR3 consists of 13 residues. The CDR3 sequence: CASSGQGRDEQFF. CDR3 nucleotide sequence: TGTGCCAGCAGCGGACAGGGCCGGGATGAGCAGTTCTTC.

The V gene is TRBV9, the J gene TRBJ2-2, with 10 bases matching TRBD2. From germline, CDR1 is SGDLS and CDR2 YYNGEE. V trimming: 1 base; J trimming: 6 bases; junction bases outside the gene matches: 12. This CDR3 spans 18 amino acids. This CDR3 reads CASSVMSAGGSSSGELFF. The CDR3 coding sequence is TGTGCCAGCAGCGTAATGTCAGCGGGAGGGTCGAGCTCCGGGGAGCTGTTTTTT.

In this sample, this clone turned up a few times. This chain links TRBV2 with TRBJ1-2, with 8 positions matching TRBD1. With 7 bases clipped from V and 0 bases from J, the junction kept 4 bases outside the gene matches. Germline V gene lookup returns CDR1 SNHLY and CDR2 FYNNEI. This CDR3 contains 14 residues. The CDR3 reads CASTRTGTNYGYTF. The CDR3 region has the DNA TGTGCCAGCACCAGGACAGGGACTAACTATGGCTACACCTTC.

The gene calls are TRBV5-1 and TRBJ1-2; D is uncertain. The V gene's germline CDR1 is SGHRS and CDR2 YFSETQ. Trimming stripped 2 bases from V and 8 bases from J, with 10 bases between. The CDR3 has 12 amino acids. The DNA for the CDR3 is TGCGCCAGCAGCTTAAGCAGAGACGGCTACACCTTC. It encodes CASSLSRDGYTF.

This rearrangement joins TRBV27 to TRBJ2-2; tentative D call: TRBD1 (5 bases). V lost 3 bases and J 4 bases, leaving 12 bases between the germline ends. The CDR3 is 15 amino acids. Germline CDR1 and CDR2: MNHEY and SMNVEV (reference sequence). The CDR3 spells CASSFIGVGTGELFF. The CDR3 DNA reads as TGTGCCAGCAGTTTCATAGGGGTTGGCACCGGGGAGCTGTTTTTT.

A few counts support this clone. The chain uses TRBV10-3 and TRBJ2-1; 7 nucleotides agree with TRBD2. Germline CDR1 reads ENHRY; CDR2 reads SYGVKD. The J segment lost 7 bases and the V segment lost 8 bases, leaving 8 bases of the junction unmatched. The length of the CDR3 is 13 residues. In DNA form, the CDR3 reads TGTGCCATCGGAAGGCGGGAGCGGAATGAGCAGTTCTTC. Translating gives CAIGRRERNEQFF.

This clone was seen a few times. The V call is TRBV27, the J call TRBJ2-5; D might be TRBD2 (5 bases). With 3 bases removed from V and 5 bases from J, the gap between germline ends came to 10 bases. The CDR3 has 13 amino acids. Germline CDR1 reads MNHEY; CDR2 reads SMNVEV (reference sequence). The CDR3 nucleotides read TGTGCCAGCAGTTTCCGAGGGTCGGAGACCCAGTACTTC. Translation: CASSFRGSETQYF.

The chain is built from TRBV5-1 and TRBJ2-6; 9 bases line up with TRBD1. The germline gives CDR1 SGHRS, CDR2 YFSETQ. After removal of 0 bases from V and 2 bases from J, the junction contained 12 bases not matched to a gene. The CDR3 loop spans 20 amino acids. For the CDR3, the DNA is TGCGCCAGCAGCTTGGGCATCCGCGGGACAGGGTATACTGGGGCCAACGTCCTGACTTTC. Protein product: CASSLGIRGTGYTGANVLTF.

The V gene is TRBV29-1, the J gene TRBJ2-3, with TRBD2 matching 10 bases. This CDR3 is built from 14 residues. V dropped 8 bases and J dropped 0; count of bases not matched to a gene: 5. Germline CDR1 is SQVTM and CDR2 is ANQGSEA. This chain's CDR3 is CSYLLAGSTDTQYF. CDR3 in DNA: TGCAGCTATCTACTAGCGGGAAGCACAGATACGCAGTATTTT.

A few counts support this clone. The V and J genes are TRBV6-5 and TRBJ2-2; the match to TRBD2 covers 10 bases. CDR1 is MNHEY and CDR2 is SVGAGI in the germline V gene. The CDR3 runs 15 residues. Trimming at V came to 6 bases and at J to 1 base, leaving 2 bases not matched to a gene. CDR3 protein: CASRWTSGNTGELFF. For the CDR3, the DNA is TGTGCCAGCAGGTGGACTAGCGGGAACACCGGGGAGCTGTTTTTT.

The V and J genes are TRBV29-1 and TRBJ1-2, with D tentatively TRBD1 (5 bases). CDR3 length: 11 residues. The V gene lost 7 bases and the J gene lost 3 bases, with 9 bases spanning the gap. Germline V gene data show CDR1 as SQVTM and CDR2 as ANQGSEA. CDR3 in amino acids: CSEQGYYGYTF. CDR3 nucleotides: TGCAGCGAGCAGGGTTACTATGGCTACACCTTC.

This clone was seen more than once but under ten times. V gene TRBV28 combines with J gene TRBJ2-2, with 7 bases aligning to TRBD2. Germline V gene lookup returns CDR1 MDHEN and CDR2 SYDVKM. The CDR3 covers 17 residues. J gave up 0 bases and V 6 bases, and 10 bases lay outside the gene matches. Here the CDR3 reads CASRPLLGLANTGELFF. The CDR3 nucleotides read TGTGCCAGCAGACCACTCTTAGGACTAGCGAACACCGGGGAGCTGTTTTTT.